The present entry profiles one TCR beta chain with its context. How the authors handled the data: How many nucleated cells were present was estimated from reference gene primer amplification. Assay used: immunoSEQ multiplex PCR; TCRdb lists only in-frame clones, some missing. V, J and clone size were drawn from that table, and D and trimming were deduced from the DNA. The sample has 65,000 to 70,000 clones; 80% to 85% are singletons. Germline V lookup: CDR1 MNHEY, CDR2 SVGAGI. Losses at the gene ends were 6 bases for V and 4 bases for J; bases not matched to a gene: 4. CDR3 length: 15 amino acids. This sample stems from a study of blood T cell repertoires in COVID-19. Overall study context: Samples representing acute and convalescent COVID-19 were sourced from the United States, Italy and Spain. In each case, the material was cDNA or gDNA derived from T cells, B-cell-depleted T cells, or PBMCs.

The TCR originated in a woman aged 60-70 years with acute or convalescent COVID-19. The rearrangement joins TRBV6-5 to TRBJ2-2, with 11 nucleotides matching TRBD1. The specimen sequenced was peripheral blood. The CDR3 DNA reads as TGTGCCAGCAGGGTTGGGACAGGGGGCACCGGGGAGCTGTTTTTT. The encoded protein is CASRVGTGGTGELFF.